This passage covers 3 T cell receptor beta chains from one sample sequenced in a study of blood T cell repertoires in COVID-19 (dated by TCRdb to 2018 to 2021). Receptor libraries were prepared by the immunoSEQ multiplex PCR assay. In its TCRdb copy, this immuneACCESS table keeps in-frame sequences only and misses some clones. Where compared with another copy, unresolved V genes explain less than half of these, and the others have no known cause. Within this sample are 25,000 to 30,000 clones, with roughly nine tenths of them counted one time only. The leading ten clones occupy approximately 16% of the sample. The material sequenced was peripheral blood. The receptors derive from a human donor in a cohort sampled during active COVID-19.

V gene TRBV2 combines with J gene TRBJ2-1; D not resolved. This CDR3 has 15 residues. The V gene's germline CDR1 is SNHLY and CDR2 FYNNEI. V lost 4 bases and J lost 2, with 12 bases in between. CDR3 DNA: TGTGCCAGCAGTGGCGGCGGCTCTACCTACAATGAGCAGTTCTTC. This gives the protein CASSGGGSTYNEQFF.

The chain joins TRBV12-5 to TRBJ1-3; tentative D call: TRBD1 (5 bases). The V end was cut by 3 bases, the J end by 2 bases, with 17 bases between. The length of the CDR3 is 17 residues. CDR1 is LGHNT and CDR2 is FRNRAP in the germline V gene. As DNA, the CDR3 is TGTGCTAGTGGTTTCCGGGGGAGGGTGGGCCCTGGAAACACCATATATTTT. Encoded protein: CASGFRGRVGPGNTIYF.

This clone has just one count. An end of the junction does not agree with germline; a read error may underlie this. This rearrangement joins TRBV7-6 to TRBJ2-1; 9 nucleotides line up with TRBD2. This CDR3 region has 15 residues. Germline CDR1 and CDR2: SGHVS and FNYEAQ. CDR3 loop: CASSFVASGANEQFF. CDR3 in DNA: TGTGCCAGCAGCTTCGTAGCTAGCGGGGCTAATGAACAGTTCTTC. Full variable domain (missing parts from reference TRBV7-6 and TRBJ2-1): GAGVSQSPRYKVTKRGQDVALRCDPISGHVSLYWYRQALGQGPEFLTYFNYEAQQDKSGLPNDRFSAERPEGSISTLTIQRTEQRDSAMYRCASSFVASGANEQFFGPGTRLTVL.